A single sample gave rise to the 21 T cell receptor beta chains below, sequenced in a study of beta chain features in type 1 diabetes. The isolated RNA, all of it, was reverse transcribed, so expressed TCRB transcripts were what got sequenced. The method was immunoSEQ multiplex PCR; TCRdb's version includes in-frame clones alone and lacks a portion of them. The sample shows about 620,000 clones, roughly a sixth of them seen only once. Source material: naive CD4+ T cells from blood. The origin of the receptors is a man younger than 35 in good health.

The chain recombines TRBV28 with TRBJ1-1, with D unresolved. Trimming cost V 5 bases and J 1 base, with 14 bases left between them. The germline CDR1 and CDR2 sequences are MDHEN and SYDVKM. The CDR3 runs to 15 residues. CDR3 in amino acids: CASSLRGRGNTEAFF. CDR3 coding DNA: TGTGCCAGCAGTCTACGCGGGCGGGGGAACACTGAAGCTTTCTTT.

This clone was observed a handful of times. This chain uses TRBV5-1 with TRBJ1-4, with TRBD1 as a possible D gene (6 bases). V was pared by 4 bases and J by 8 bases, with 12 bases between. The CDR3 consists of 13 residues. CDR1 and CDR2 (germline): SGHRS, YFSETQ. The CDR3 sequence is CASSLGGGEKLFF. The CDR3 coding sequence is TGCGCCAGCAGCCTTGGCGGGGGCGAAAAACTGTTTTTT.

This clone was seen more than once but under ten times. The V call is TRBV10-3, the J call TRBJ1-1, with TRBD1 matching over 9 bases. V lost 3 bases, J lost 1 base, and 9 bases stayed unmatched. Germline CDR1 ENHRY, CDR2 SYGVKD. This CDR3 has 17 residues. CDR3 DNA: TGTGCCATCAGTGACCCGGGACAGGGAAGCGGGAACACTGAAGCTTTCTTT. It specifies CAISDPGQGSGNTEAFF.

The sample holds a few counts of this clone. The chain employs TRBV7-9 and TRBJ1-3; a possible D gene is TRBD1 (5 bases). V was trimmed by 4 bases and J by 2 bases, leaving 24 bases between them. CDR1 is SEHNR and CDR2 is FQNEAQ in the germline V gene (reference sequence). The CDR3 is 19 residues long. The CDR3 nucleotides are TGTGCCAGCAGCTGGGAGGGGCAGGGCCCGGAGAGCGCTGGAAACACCATATATTTT. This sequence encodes CASSWEGQGPESAGNTIYF.

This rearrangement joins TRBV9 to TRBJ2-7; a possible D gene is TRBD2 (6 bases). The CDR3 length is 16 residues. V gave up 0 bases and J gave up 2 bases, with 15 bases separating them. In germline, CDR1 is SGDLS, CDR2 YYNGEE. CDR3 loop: CASSVASGSQAYEQYF. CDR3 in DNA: TGTGCCAGCAGCGTAGCCTCCGGGAGCCAGGCCTACGAGCAGTACTTC.

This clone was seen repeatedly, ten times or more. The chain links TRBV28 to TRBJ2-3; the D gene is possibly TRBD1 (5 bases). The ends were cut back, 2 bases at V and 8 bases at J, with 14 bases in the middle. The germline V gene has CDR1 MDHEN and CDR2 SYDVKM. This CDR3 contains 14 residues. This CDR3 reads CASSLTATGGTQYF. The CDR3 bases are TGTGCCAGCAGTTTAACGGCCACAGGTGGTACGCAGTATTTT.

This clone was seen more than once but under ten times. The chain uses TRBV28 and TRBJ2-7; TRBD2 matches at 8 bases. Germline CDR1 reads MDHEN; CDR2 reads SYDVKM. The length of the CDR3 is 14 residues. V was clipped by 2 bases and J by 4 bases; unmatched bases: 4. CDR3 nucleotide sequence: TGTGCCAGCAGTTTAGCGGGAGGCTGGTACGAGCAGTACTTC. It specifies CASSLAGGWYEQYF.

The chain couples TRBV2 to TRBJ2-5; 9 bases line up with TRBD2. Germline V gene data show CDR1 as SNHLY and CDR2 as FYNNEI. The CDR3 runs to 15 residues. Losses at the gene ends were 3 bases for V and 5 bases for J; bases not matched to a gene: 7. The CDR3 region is CASSDLRGGRETQYF. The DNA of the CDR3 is TGTGCCAGCAGTGATCTGCGGGGGGGCCGGGAGACCCAGTACTTC.

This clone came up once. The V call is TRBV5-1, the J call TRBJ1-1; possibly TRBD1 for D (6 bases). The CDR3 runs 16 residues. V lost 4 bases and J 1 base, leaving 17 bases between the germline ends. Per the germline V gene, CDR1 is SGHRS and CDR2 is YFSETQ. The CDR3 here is CASSLTQGRGNTEAFF. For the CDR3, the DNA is TGCGCCAGCAGCCTGACACAGGGAAGGGGGAACACTGAAGCTTTCTTT. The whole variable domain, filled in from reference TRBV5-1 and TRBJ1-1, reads KAGVTQTPRYLIKTRGQQVTLSCSPISGHRSVSWYQQTPGQGLQFLFEYFSETQRNKGNFPGRFSGRQFSNSRSEMNVSTLELGDSALYLCASSLTQGRGNTEAFFGQGTRLTVV.

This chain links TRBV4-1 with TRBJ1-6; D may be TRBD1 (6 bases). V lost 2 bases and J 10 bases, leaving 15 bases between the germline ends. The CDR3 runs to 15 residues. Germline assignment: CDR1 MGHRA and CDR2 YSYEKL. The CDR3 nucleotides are TGCGCCAGCAGCCAAAAACAGGGTTGGGAATCACCCCTCCACTTT. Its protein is CASSQKQGWESPLHF.

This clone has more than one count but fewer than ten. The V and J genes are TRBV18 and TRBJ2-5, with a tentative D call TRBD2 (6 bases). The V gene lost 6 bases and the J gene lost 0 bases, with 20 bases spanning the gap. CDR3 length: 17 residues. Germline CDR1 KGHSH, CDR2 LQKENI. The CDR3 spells CASSTTVTSRYQETQYF. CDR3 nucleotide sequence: TGTGCCAGCTCCACCACGGTCACTAGCAGGTACCAAGAGACCCAGTACTTC.

CDR3 region: CASTDNNYGYTF. CDR3 bases: TGCGCCAGCACCGACAATAACTATGGCTACACCTTC. The V gene is TRBV5-1, the J gene TRBJ1-2, with D uncertain. This CDR3 has 12 residues. Trimming removed 6 bases at V and 1 base at J, with 7 bases between. Per the germline V gene, CDR1 is SGHRS and CDR2 is YFSETQ.

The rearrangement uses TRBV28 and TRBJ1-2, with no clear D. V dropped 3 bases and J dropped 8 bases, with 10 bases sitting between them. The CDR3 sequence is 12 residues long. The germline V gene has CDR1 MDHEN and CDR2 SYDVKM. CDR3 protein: CASSFSKRGYTF. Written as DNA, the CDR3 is TGTGCCAGCAGTTTTTCCAAGAGGGGCTACACCTTC.

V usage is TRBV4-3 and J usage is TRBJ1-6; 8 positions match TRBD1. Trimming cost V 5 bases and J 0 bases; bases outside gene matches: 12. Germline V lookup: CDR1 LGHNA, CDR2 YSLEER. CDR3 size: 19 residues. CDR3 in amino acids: CASSAYGQGEVSYNSPLHF. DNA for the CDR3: TGCGCCAGCAGCGCATACGGACAGGGAGAGGTCTCCTATAATTCACCCCTCCACTTT.

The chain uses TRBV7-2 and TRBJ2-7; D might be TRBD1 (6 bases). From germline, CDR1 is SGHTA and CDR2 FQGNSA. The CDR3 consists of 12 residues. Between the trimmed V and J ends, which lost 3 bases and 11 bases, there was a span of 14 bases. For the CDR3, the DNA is TGTGCCAGCAGCTTTACGACAGGCGTGAAGTACTTC. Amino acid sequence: CASSFTTGVKYF.

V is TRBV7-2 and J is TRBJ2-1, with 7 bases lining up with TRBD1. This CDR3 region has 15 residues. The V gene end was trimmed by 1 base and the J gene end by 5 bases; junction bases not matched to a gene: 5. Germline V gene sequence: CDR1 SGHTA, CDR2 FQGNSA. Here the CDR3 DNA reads TGTGCCAGCAGCTTAGTGGGGACAGCCGACAATGAGCAGTTCTTC. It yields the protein CASSLVGTADNEQFF.

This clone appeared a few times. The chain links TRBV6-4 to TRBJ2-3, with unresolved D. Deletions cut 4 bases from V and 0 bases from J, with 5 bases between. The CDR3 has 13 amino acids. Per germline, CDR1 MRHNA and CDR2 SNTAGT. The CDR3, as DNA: TGTGCCAGCAGTGCTGGGAGCACAGATACGCAGTATTTT. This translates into CASSAGSTDTQYF.

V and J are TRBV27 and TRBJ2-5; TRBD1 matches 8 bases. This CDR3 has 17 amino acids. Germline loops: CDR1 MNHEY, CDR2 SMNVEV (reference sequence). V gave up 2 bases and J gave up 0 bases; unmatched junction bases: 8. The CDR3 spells CASSLDRGPRYQETQYF. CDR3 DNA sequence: TGTGCCAGCAGTTTAGACAGGGGCCCTCGGTACCAAGAGACCCAGTACTTC.

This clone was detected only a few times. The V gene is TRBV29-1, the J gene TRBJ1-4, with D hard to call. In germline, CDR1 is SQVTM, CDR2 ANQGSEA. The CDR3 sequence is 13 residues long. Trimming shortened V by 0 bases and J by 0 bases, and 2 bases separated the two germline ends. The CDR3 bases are TGCAGCGTTGAAGATACAACTAATGAAAAACTGTTTTTT. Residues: CSVEDTTNEKLFF. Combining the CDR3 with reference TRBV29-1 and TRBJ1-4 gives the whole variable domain SAVISQKPSRDICQRGTSLTIQCQVDSQVTMMFWYRQQPGQSLTLIATANQGSEATYESGFVIDKFPISRPNLTFSTLTVSNMSPEDSSIYLCSVEDTTNEKLFFGSGTQLSVL.

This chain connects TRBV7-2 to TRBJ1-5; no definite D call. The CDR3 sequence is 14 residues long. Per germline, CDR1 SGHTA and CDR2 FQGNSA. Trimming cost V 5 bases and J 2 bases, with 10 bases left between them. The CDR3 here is CASSLEYRNQPQHF. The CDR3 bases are TGTGCCAGCAGCCTTGAATATCGCAATCAGCCCCAGCATTTT.

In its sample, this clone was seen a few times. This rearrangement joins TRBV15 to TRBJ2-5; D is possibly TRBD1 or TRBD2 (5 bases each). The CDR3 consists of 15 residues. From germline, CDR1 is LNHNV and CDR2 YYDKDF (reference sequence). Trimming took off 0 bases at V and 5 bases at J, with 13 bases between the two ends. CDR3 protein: CATSRDAAGSETQYF. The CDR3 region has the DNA TGTGCCACCAGCAGAGATGCGGCAGGGAGCGAGACCCAGTACTTC.